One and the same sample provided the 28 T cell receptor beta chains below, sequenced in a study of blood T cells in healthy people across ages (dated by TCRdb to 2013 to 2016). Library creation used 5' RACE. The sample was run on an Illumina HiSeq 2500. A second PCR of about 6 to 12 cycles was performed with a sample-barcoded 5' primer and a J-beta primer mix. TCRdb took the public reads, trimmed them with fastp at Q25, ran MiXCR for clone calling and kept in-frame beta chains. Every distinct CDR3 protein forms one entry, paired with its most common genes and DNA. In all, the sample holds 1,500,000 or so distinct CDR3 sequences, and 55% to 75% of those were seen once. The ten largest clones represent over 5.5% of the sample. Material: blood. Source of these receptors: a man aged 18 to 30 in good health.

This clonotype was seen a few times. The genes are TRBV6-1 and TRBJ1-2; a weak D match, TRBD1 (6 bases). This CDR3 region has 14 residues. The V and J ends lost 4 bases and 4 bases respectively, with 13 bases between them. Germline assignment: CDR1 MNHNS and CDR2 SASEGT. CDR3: CASSALQGPYGYTF. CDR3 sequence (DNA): TGTGCCAGCAGTGCCTTACAGGGACCCTATGGCTACACCTTC.

The CDR3 sequence is CATSRGVGSDEQFF. The DNA for the CDR3 is TGTGCCACCAGCAGAGGTGTCGGGTCGGATGAGCAGTTCTTC. The chain joins TRBV15 to TRBJ2-1; D is unclear. The CDR3 spans 14 residues. Trimming took off 1 base at V and 8 bases at J, with 12 bases between the two ends. CDR1 is LNHNV and CDR2 is YYDKDF in the germline V gene (reference sequence).

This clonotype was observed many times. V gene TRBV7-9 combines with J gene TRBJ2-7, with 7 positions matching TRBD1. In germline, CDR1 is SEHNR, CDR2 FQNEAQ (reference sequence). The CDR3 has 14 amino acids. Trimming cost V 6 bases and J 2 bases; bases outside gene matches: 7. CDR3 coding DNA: TGTGCCAGCAGTTTACAGGGGATTCCCTACGAGCAGTACTTC. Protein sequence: CASSLQGIPYEQYF. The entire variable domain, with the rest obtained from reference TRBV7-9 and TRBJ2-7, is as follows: DTGVSQNPRHKITKRGQNVTFRCDPISEHNRLYWYRQTLGQGPEFLTYFQNEAQLEKSRLLSDRFSAERPKGSFSTLEIQRTEQGDSAMYLCASSLQGIPYEQYFGPGTRLTVT.

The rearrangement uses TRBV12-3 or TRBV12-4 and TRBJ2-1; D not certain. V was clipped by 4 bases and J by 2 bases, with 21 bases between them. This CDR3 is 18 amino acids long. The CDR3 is CASSSLSPIRRTYNEQFF. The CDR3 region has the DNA TGTGCCAGCAGTTCCCTCAGCCCCATTCGGCGGACCTACAATGAGCAGTTCTTC.

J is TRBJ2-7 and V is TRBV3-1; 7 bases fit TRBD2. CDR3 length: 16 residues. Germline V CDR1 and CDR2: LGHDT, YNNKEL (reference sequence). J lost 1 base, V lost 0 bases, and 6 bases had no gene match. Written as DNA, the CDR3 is TGTGCCAGCAGCCAAGATGGGAGGGAGGGATCCTACGAGCAGTACTTC. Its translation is CASSQDGREGSYEQYF.

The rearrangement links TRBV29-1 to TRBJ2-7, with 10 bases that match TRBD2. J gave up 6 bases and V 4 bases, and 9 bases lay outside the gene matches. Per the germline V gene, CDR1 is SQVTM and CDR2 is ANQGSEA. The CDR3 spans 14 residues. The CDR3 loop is CSVVWLAGASEQYF. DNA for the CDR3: TGCAGCGTTGTATGGCTAGCGGGAGCTTCCGAGCAGTACTTC.

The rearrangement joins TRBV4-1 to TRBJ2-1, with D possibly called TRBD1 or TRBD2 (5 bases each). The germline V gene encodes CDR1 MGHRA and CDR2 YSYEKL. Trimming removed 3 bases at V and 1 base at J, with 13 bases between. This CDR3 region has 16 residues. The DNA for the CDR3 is TGCGCCAGCAGCCATTCGGGACGGGGATCCTACAATGAGCAGTTCTTC. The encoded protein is CASSHSGRGSYNEQFF.

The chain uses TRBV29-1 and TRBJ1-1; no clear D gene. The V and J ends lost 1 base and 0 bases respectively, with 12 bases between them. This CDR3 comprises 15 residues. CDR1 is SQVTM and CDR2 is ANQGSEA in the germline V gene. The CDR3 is CSVEGRVGMNTEAFF. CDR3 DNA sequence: TGCAGCGTTGAAGGGAGGGTTGGGATGAACACTGAAGCTTTCTTT.

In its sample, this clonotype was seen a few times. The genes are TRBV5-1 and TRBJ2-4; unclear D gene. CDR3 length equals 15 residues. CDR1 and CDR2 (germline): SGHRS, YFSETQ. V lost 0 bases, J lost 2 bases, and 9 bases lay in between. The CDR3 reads CASSLGAVTKNIQYF. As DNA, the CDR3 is TGCGCCAGCAGCTTGGGGGCAGTAACCAAAAACATTCAGTACTTC.

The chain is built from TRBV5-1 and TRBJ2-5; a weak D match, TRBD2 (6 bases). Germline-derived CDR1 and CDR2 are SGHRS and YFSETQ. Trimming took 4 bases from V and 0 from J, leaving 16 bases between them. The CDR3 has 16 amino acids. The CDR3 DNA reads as TGCGCCAGCAGCGTCCCTCGGGGGACCAACCAAGAGACCCAGTACTTC. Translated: CASSVPRGTNQETQYF. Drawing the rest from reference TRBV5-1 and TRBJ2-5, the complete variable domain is KAGVTQTPRYLIKTRGQQVTLSCSPISGHRSVSWYQQTPGQGLQFLFEYFSETQRNKGNFPGRFSGRQFSNSRSEMNVSTLELGDSALYLCASSVPRGTNQETQYFGPGTRLLVL.

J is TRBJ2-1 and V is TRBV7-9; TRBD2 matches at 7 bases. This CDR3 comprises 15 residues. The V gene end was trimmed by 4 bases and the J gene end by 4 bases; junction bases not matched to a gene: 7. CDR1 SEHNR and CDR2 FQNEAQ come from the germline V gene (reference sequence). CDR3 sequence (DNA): TGTGCCAGCAGCTCCTGGGGGGGAGGATACAATGAGCAGTTCTTC. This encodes CASSSWGGGYNEQFF.

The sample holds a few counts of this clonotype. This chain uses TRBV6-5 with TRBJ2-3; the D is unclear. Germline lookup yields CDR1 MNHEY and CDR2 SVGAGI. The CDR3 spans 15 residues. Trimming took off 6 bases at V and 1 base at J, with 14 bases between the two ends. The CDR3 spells CASRPYGRGTDTQYF. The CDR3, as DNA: TGTGCCAGCAGGCCATACGGACGGGGCACAGATACGCAGTATTTT.

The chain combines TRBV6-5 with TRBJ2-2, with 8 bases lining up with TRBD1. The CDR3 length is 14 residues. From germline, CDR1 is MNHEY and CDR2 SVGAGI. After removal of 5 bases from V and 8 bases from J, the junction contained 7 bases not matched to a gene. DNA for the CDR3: TGTGCCAGCAGTCGGGACAGGCCTAGTGGGGAGCTGTTTTTT. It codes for CASSRDRPSGELFF.

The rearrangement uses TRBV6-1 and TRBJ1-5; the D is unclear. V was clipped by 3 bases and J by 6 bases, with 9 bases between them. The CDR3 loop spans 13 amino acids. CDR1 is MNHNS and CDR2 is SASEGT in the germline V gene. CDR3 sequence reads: CASSDDRVQPQHF. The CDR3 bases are TGTGCCAGCAGTGACGATAGGGTTCAGCCCCAGCATTTT.

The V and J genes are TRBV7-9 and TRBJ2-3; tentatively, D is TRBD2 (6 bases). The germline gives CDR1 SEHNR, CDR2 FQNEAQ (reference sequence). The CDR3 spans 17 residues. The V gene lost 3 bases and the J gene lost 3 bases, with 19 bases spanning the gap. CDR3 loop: CASSFGLASAVTDTQYF. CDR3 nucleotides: TGTGCCAGCAGCTTCGGCCTAGCGAGTGCCGTAACAGATACGCAGTATTTT.

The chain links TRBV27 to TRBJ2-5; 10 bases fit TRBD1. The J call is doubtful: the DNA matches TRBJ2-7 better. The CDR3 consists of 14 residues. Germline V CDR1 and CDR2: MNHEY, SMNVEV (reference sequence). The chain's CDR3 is CASSLGDRGLEQYF. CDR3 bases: TGTGCCAGCAGTTTAGGGGACAGGGGACTCGAGCAGTACTTC.

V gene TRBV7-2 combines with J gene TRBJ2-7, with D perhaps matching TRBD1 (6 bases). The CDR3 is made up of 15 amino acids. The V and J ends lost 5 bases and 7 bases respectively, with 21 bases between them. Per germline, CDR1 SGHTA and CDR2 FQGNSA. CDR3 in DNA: TGTGCCAGCAGCGTAGTGGACAGCCTTTACAATGAGCAGTACTTC. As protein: CASSVVDSLYNEQYF.

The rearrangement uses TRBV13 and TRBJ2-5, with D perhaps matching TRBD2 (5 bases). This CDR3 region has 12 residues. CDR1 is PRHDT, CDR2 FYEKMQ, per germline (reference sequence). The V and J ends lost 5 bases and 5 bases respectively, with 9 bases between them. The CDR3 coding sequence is TGTGCCAGCAGCCGAGCGGAGGAGACCCAGTACTTC. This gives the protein CASSRAEETQYF.

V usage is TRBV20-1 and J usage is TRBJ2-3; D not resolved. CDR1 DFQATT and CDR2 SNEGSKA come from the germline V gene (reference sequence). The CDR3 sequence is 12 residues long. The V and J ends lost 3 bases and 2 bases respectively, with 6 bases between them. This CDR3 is CSARAPTDTQYF. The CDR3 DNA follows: TGCAGTGCTAGGGCCCCCACAGATACGCAGTATTTT.

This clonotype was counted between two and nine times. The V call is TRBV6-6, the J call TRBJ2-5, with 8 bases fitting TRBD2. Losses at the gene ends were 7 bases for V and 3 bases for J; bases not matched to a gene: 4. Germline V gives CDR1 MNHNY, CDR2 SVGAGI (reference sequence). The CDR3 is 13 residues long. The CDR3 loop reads CASKRGTKETQYF. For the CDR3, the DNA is TGTGCCAGCAAGCGGGGGACGAAAGAGACCCAGTACTTC.

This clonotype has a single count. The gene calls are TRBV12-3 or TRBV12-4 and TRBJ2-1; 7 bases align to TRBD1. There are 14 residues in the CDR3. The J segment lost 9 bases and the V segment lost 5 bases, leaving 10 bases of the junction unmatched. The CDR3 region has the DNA TGTGCCAGCAGTCGGGACAGCTCCTTGGGTGAGCAGTTCTTC. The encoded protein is CASSRDSSLGEQFF.

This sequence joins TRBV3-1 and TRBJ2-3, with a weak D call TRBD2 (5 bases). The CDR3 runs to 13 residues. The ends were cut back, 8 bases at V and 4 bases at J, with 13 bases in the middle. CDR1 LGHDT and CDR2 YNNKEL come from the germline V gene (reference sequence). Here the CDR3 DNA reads TGTGCCAGCTCCGGGGTAGCGTCAGATACGCAGTATTTT. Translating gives CASSGVASDTQYF.

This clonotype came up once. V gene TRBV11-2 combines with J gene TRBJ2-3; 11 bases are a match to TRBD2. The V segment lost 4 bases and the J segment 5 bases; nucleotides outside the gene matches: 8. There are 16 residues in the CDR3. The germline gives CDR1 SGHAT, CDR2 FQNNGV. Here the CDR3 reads CASSSLLAGAIDTQYF. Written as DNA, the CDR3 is TGTGCCAGCAGCTCGTTACTAGCGGGAGCAATAGATACGCAGTATTTT.

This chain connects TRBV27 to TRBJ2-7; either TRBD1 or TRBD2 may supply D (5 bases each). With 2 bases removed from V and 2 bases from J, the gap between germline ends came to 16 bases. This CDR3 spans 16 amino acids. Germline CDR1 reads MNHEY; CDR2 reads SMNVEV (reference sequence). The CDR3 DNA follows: TGTGCCAGCAGTTTAATTTGGCAGGGACGACCCTACGAGCAGTACTTC. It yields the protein CASSLIWQGRPYEQYF.

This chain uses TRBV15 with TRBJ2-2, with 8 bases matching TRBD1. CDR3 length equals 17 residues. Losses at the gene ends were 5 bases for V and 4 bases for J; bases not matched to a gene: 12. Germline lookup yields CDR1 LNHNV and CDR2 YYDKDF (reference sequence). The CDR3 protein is CATSPGPGQEATGELFF. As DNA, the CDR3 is TGTGCCACCAGCCCAGGTCCGGGACAGGAAGCCACCGGGGAGCTGTTTTTT. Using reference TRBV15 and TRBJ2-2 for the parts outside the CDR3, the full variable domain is DAMVIQNPRYQVTQFGKPVTLSCSQTLNHNVMYWYQQKSSQAPKLLFHYYDKDFNNEADTPDNFQSRRPNTSFCFLDIRSPGLGDTAMYLCATSPGPGQEATGELFFGEGSRLTVL.

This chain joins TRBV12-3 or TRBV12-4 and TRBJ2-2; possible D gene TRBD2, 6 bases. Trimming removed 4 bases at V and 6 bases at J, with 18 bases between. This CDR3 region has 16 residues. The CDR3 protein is CASSSTPLGEAGELFF. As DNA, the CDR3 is TGTGCCAGCAGTTCTACCCCCTTGGGGGAGGCCGGGGAGCTGTTTTTT.

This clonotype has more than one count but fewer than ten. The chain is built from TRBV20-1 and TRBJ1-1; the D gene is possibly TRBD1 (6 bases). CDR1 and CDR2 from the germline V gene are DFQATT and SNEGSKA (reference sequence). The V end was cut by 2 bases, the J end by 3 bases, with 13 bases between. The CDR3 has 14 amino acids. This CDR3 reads CSARQAGAYTEAFF. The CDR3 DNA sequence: TGCAGTGCTAGACAGGCAGGGGCGTACACTGAAGCTTTCTTT.

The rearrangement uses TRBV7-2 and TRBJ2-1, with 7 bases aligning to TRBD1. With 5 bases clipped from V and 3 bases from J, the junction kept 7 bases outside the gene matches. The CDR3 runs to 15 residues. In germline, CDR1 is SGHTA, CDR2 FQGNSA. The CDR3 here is CASSHGTVVYNEQFF. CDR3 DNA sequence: TGTGCCAGCAGCCACGGGACAGTCGTCTACAATGAGCAGTTCTTC.